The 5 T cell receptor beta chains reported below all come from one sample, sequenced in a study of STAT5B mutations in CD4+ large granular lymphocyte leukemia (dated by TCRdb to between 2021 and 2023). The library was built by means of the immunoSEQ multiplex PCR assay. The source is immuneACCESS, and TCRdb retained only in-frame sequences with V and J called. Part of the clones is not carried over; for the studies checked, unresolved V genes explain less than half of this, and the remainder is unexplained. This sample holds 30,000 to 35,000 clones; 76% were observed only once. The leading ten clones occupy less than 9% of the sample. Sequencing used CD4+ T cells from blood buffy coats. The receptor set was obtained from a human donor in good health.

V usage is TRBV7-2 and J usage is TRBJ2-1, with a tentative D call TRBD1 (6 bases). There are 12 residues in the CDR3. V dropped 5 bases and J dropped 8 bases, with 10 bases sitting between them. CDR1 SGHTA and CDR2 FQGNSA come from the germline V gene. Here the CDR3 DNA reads TGTGCCAGCAGCCGTAGGGGGTATGAGCAGTTCTTC. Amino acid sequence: CASSRRGYEQFF.

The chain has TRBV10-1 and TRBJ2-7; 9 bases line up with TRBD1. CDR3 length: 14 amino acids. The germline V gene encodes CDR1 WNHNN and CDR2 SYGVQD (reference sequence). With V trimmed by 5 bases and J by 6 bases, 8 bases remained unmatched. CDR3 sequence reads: CASSRPGQGSEQYF. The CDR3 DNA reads TGCGCCAGCAGTCGACCGGGACAGGGATCCGAGCAGTACTTC.

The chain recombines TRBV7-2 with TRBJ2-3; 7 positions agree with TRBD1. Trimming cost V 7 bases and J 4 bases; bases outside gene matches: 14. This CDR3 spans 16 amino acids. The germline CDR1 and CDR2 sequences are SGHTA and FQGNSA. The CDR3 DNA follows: TGTGCCAGCATCACCAGTCGCCAAGGGGGCGCAGATACGCAGTATTTT. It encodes CASITSRQGGADTQYF.

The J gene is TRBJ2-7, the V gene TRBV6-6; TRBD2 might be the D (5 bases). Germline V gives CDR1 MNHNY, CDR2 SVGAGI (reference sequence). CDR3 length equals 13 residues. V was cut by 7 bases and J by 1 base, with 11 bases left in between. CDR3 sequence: CASTPDSSYEQYF. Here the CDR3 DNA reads TGTGCCAGCACCCCGGACTCTTCCTACGAGCAGTACTTC.

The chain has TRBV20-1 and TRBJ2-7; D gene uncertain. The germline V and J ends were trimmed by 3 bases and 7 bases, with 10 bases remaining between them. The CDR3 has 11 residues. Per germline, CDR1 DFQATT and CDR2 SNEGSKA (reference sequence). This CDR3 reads CSARQQVEQYF. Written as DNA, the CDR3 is TGCAGTGCTAGGCAGCAGGTGGAGCAGTACTTC.